These 6 T cell receptor beta chains were sequenced from one sample in a study of human T cells and chemical hapten exposure (dated by TCRdb to about 2021). What the time point label conveys for this sample: patch test 2, 6 weeks after DPC sensitization. Reading the label with the study, this specimen's treatment or condition is: therapeutic diphenylcyclopropenone sensitization with weekly scalp DPC. Library construction relied on RACE. Sequencing used a NextSeq 500. TCRdb reprocessing: public reads trimmed at Q25 with fastp, clones called with MiXCR, in-frame beta chains kept. When rows share a CDR3 protein, they turn into one entry using the most common DNA and genes. For this sample the table gives about 350,000 distinct CDR3 sequences, of which around 6% were detected only once. The ten largest clonotypes hold under 7% of the sample. The sample was whole blood, taken in connection with sensitization to the hapten diphenylcyclopropenone (DPC). The receptors derive from a woman between 18 and 29 years old with alopecia areata. Some clones in this sample may be carry-over from other donors' samples.

This clonotype was counted between two and nine times. The gene calls are TRBV12-3 or TRBV12-4 and TRBJ1-1; 7 nucleotides align to TRBD1. With 4 bases clipped from V and 2 bases from J, the junction kept 7 bases outside the gene matches. CDR3 length: 15 amino acids. CDR3 loop: CASSYPGQANTEAFF. CDR3 nucleotides: TGTGCCAGCAGTTACCCCGGACAGGCTAACACTGAAGCTTTCTTT.

The genes are TRBV5-4 and TRBJ2-7; D might be TRBD2 (5 bases). This CDR3 is built from 11 residues. Germline CDR1 is SGHNT and CDR2 is YYREEE (reference sequence). Trimming took off 6 bases at V and 3 bases at J, with 7 bases between the two ends. DNA for the CDR3: TGTGCCAGCACCGAGGGCTACGAGCAGTACTTC. It translates to CASTEGYEQYF.

The V call is TRBV7-6, the J call TRBJ2-6; D might be TRBD1 or TRBD2, each matching 5 bases. The germline V gene has CDR1 SGHVS and CDR2 FNYEAQ. Trimming took 3 bases from V and 3 from J, leaving 9 bases between them. This CDR3 is built from 15 residues. The CDR3 protein is CASSFGGNGANVLTF. In nucleotides, the CDR3 is TGTGCCAGCAGCTTTGGGGGAAATGGGGCCAACGTCCTGACTTTC. Using reference TRBV7-6 and TRBJ2-6 for the parts outside the CDR3, the full variable domain is GAGVSQSPRYKVTKRGQDVALRCDPISGHVSLYWYRQALGQGPEFLTYFNYEAQQDKSGLPNDRFSAERPEGSISTLTIQRTEQRDSAMYRCASSFGGNGANVLTFGAGSRLTVL.

The chain couples TRBV20-1 to TRBJ1-2; 12 nucleotides match TRBD1. From germline, CDR1 is DFQATT and CDR2 SNEGSKA (reference sequence). The ends lost 2 bases at V and 6 bases at J; junction bases unmatched: 4. The CDR3 runs 14 residues. The CDR3 here is CSARLGTGGHGYTF. In DNA form, the CDR3 reads TGCAGTGCTAGACTCGGGACAGGGGGCCATGGCTACACCTTC.

The chain carries TRBV12-3 or TRBV12-4 and TRBJ1-5, with 8 bases lining up with TRBD1. The CDR3 is 15 amino acids. V was pared by 3 bases and J by 6 bases, with 7 bases of the junction left unmatched. CDR3 bases: TGTGCCAGCAGTTTCCAGGGGGCTTCTGGTCAGCCCCAGCATTTT. It yields the protein CASSFQGASGQPQHF.

The chain has TRBV4-2 and TRBJ1-5; 11 positions agree with TRBD1. CDR3 length: 17 residues. Germline values: CDR1 LGHNA, CDR2 YNFKEQ. The V segment lost 0 bases and the J segment 1 base; nucleotides outside the gene matches: 2. The CDR3, as DNA: TGTGCCAGCAGCCAAGAGGGACAGGGGGGGAGCAATCAGCCCCAGCATTTT. As protein: CASSQEGQGGSNQPQHF.